This note documents a single T cell receptor beta chain sequence. Antigen unknown. This entry is derived from a study of early T cells in non-severe SARS-CoV-2 infection. The overall study: It was bulk RNA from unsorted whole blood that was sequenced, and the chains were unpaired.

Unique molecular identifiers were added to individual cDNA molecules. TCRdb analysed the 5' RACE reads with MiXCR anew, one entry per CDR3 protein. The table lists roughly 58,000 distinct CDR3 sequences, 6.2% of them singletons. Germline trimming cut 2 bases from V and 5 bases from J; bases unmatched to any gene: 7. Germline V gene data show CDR1 as SGHKS and CDR2 as YYEKEE (reference sequence). CDR3 length: 15 residues. Study results and caveats: VDJdb matches were skewed toward anti-spike CD8 T cell responses.

This receptor was taken from an adult who was a healthcare worker with PCR-confirmed SARS-CoV-2 infection or an uninfected control (not recorded which). The chain employs TRBV5-5 and TRBJ2-1; 7 bases fit TRBD1. Sample: whole blood. CDR3 in DNA: TGTGCCAGCAGCTTCGGGACAGTCGGAGACAATGAGCAGTTCTTC. Protein sequence: CASSFGTVGDNEQFF.